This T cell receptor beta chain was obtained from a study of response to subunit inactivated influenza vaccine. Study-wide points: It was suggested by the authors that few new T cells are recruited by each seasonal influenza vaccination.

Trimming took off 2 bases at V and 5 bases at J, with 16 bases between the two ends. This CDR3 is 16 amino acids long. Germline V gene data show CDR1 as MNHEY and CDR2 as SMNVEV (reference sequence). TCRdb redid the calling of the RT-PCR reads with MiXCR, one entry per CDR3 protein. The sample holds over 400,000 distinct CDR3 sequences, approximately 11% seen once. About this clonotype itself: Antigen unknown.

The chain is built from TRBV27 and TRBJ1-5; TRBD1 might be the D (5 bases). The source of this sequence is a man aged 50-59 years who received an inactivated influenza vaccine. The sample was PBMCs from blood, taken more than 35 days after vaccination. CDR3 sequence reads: CASSLIGQGDHQPQHF. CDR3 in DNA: TGTGCCAGCAGTTTAATTGGTCAGGGCGACCATCAGCCCCAGCATTTT.